This T cell receptor beta chain was observed in a study of blood T cell repertoires in COVID-19. CDR3 length: 15 amino acids. The J segment lost 2 bases and the V segment lost 0 bases, leaving 3 bases of the junction unmatched. CDR1 is LNHNV, CDR2 YYDKDF, per germline (reference sequence). Profiling relied on immunoSEQ multiplex PCR, and the TCRdb table lists in-frame clones only, not all of them. Among around 250,000 clones, about 82% were seen once, and the ten largest hold 2% to 2.5%. Sequences were obtained from PBMCs or T cells enriched from blood (not recorded which). The gene calls are TRBV15 and TRBJ2-7; 8 positions match TRBD2. The sequence derives from a woman between 45 and 65 years old who had recovered from COVID-19. This CDR3 reads CATSRETGLAYEQYF. DNA of the CDR3: TGTGCCACCAGCAGAGAGACGGGACTAGCCTACGAGCAGTACTTC.